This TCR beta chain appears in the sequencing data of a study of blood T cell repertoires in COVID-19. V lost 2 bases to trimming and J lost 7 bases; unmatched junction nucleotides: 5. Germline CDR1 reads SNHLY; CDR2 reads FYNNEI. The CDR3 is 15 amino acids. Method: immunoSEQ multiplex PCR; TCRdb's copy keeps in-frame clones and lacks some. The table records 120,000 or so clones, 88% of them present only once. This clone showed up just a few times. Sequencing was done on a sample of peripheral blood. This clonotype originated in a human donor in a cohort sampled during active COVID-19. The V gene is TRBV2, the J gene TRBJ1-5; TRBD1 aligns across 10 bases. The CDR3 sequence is CASSEQGQGKQPQHF. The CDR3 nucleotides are TGTGCCAGCAGTGAACAGGGACAGGGGAAACAGCCCCAGCATTTT.